A few counts support the clone carrying this TCR beta chain. Its antigen is as yet unknown. This entry comes from a study of regulatory T cells in long-lasting Graves disease. Study conclusions and caveats: There was favoring of TRBV28, TRBJ1-2 and TRBJ2-5 in persistent disease. Persistent-disease Graves' patients showed less TCR diversity than new cases. Accuracy might have suffered from few samples.

The time point denotes: persistent/refractory GD, antithyroid drugs over 5 years with positive TRAb. The authors made the TCR library using RNA they extracted from PBMCs. The patients included were those that came from an endocrinology department in Xi'an, China. This CDR3 comprises 11 residues. Trimming stripped 4 bases from V and 3 bases from J, with 3 bases between. In germline, CDR1 is MNHEY, CDR2 SVGAGI. The TCR beta library used iRepertoire HTBI primers with Arm-PCR amplification of CDR3. Each CDR3 protein is one row after TCRdb ran MiXCR on the multiplex PCR reads. Seen here are about 660,000 distinct CDR3 sequences, approximately 29% observed once, and the top ten hold about two fifths.

The rearrangement joins TRBV6-5 to TRBJ2-5; D call uncertain. The sequence was obtained from a female donor with Graves disease. Material: peripheral blood mononuclear cells (PBMCs), obtained when the disease was refractory, from a patient treated with antithyroid drugs. The CDR3 spells CASSWKETQYF. CDR3 DNA: TGTGCCAGCAGTTGGAAAGAGACCCAGTACTTC.